These 30 T cell receptor beta chains share one sample of origin, sequenced in a study of molecular identifiers for immune sequencing clone quantification. From the PCR reads, TCRdb called clonotypes with MiXCR, one entry per CDR3 protein. The data show hundreds of thousands of distinct CDR3 sequences, about 25% seen once. Sequencing was performed on naive CD8+ T cells from blood, with Jurkat cell RNA spiked in. Subset defined: FACS-sorted CD8+CD4-CCR7+CD45RA+ naive T cells. The receptors stem from a human donor in good health. Some libraries in this study had Jurkat cell RNA spiked in.

Many counts were recorded for this clonotype. The chain combines TRBV9 with TRBJ2-2; TRBD2 is a possible D gene (5 bases). Looked up from germline, CDR1 is SGDLS and CDR2 is YYNGEE. This CDR3 has 13 amino acids. The ends were cut back, 5 bases at V and 2 bases at J, with 7 bases in the middle. The DNA of the CDR3 is TGTGCCAGCAGGGGAGTAAACACCGGGGAGCTGTTTTTT. Translating gives CASRGVNTGELFF.

This clonotype was detected a few times. The chain combines TRBV27 with TRBJ2-5; 7 nucleotides line up with TRBD2. CDR3 length: 13 residues. The germline V gene has CDR1 MNHEY and CDR2 SMNVEV (reference sequence). The V and J ends lost 7 bases and 7 bases, in that order; junction bases with no gene match: 9. CDR3 loop: CASTNPERGTQYF. The CDR3 nucleotides read TGTGCCAGCACCAACCCGGAGCGGGGGACCCAGTACTTC.

This clonotype was seen a handful of times. J is TRBJ2-7 and V is TRBV20-1; tentative D call: TRBD2 (6 bases). CDR1 is DFQATT and CDR2 is SNEGSKA in the germline V gene (reference sequence). This CDR3 spans 15 amino acids. Trimming left V 6 bases short and J 7 bases short, with 25 bases between. The CDR3 DNA follows: TGCAGTGCAACACCAAGGGCCGGAACCGGGGGAGAGCAGTACTTC. Translation: CSATPRAGTGGEQYF.

This clonotype was seen a few times. The chain couples TRBV12-3 or TRBV12-4 to TRBJ2-7; D not certain. Trimming removed 8 bases at V and 0 bases at J, with 11 bases between. The CDR3 is made up of 13 amino acids. CDR3 region: CASGKISSYEQYF. CDR3 DNA sequence: TGTGCCAGCGGGAAGATTTCCTCCTACGAGCAGTACTTC.

This clonotype was detected many times. V and J are TRBV7-6 and TRBJ2-7; D not certain. Germline V lookup: CDR1 SGHVS, CDR2 FNYEAQ. With 5 bases removed from V and 6 bases from J, the gap between germline ends came to 11 bases. The CDR3 has 12 residues. The CDR3 region is CASSIRPGEQYF. CDR3 bases: TGTGCCAGCAGCATAAGACCTGGCGAGCAGTACTTC.

This clonotype was picked up many times. The rearrangement links TRBV7-6 to TRBJ2-3; D ambiguous. The CDR3 length is 13 residues. Trimming took off 5 bases at V and 0 bases at J, with 6 bases between the two ends. In germline, CDR1 is SGHVS, CDR2 FNYEAQ. This CDR3 reads CASSTMSTDTQYF. The CDR3 DNA reads TGTGCCAGCAGCACCATGAGCACAGATACGCAGTATTTT.

This clonotype showed up just a few times. The chain combines TRBV4-1 with TRBJ1-3, with D tentatively TRBD1 (6 bases). V was shortened by 1 base and J by 0 bases, with 10 bases between the two germline ends. CDR1 MGHRA and CDR2 YSYEKL come from the germline V gene. This CDR3 contains 16 residues. CDR3 loop: CASSQAQGSSGNTIYF. Written as DNA, the CDR3 is TGCGCCAGCAGCCAAGCCCAGGGGAGCTCTGGAAACACCATATATTTT.

This clonotype was seen a handful of times. J is TRBJ2-7 and V is TRBV2; no firm D call. This CDR3 has 11 residues. Trimming pared 6 bases from V and 6 bases from J, leaving 9 bases between. From germline, CDR1 is SNHLY and CDR2 FYNNEI. The CDR3, as DNA: TGTGCCAGCAGGGATAGCACCGAGCAGTACTTC. This gives the protein CASRDSTEQYF. The variable domain in full, completed from reference TRBV2 and TRBJ2-7, reads EPEVTQTPSHQVTQMGQEVILRCVPISNHLYFYWYRQILGQKVEFLVSFYNNEISEKSEIFDDQFSVERPDGSNFTLKIRSTKLEDSAMYFCASRDSTEQYFGPGTRLTVT.

On this clonotype: It may be a read error: a sequence one base away is much more abundant. The rearrangement joins TRBV20-1 to TRBJ2-7, with 11 bases aligning to TRBD1. Germline-derived CDR1 and CDR2 are DFQATT and SNEGSKA (reference sequence). The CDR3 runs 14 residues. After removal of 5 bases from V and 6 bases from J, the junction contained 9 bases not matched to a gene. The CDR3 nucleotides read TGCAGTGCTCGAGCCGGGACAGGGGGGTTCGAGCAGTACTTC. It is translated as CSARAGTGGFEQYF.

This chain links TRBV27 with TRBJ1-1; no clear D gene. From germline, CDR1 is MNHEY and CDR2 SMNVEV (reference sequence). The CDR3 contains 13 residues. V lost 0 bases to trimming and J lost 3 bases, with 5 bases between them. The CDR3 is CASSLSRYTEAFF. The DNA for the CDR3 is TGTGCCAGCAGTTTATCGCGGTACACTGAAGCTTTCTTT.

This chain joins TRBV10-3 and TRBJ2-5, with 9 bases lining up with TRBD1. Trimming removed 0 bases from V and 1 base from J; junction bases left unmatched: 0. Germline values: CDR1 ENHRY, CDR2 SYGVKD. The CDR3 is 15 amino acids. The CDR3 DNA sequence: TGTGCCATCAGTGAGTCGGGACAGGGCCAAGAGACCCAGTACTTC. Translating gives CAISESGQGQETQYF.

The V call is TRBV15, the J call TRBJ1-1; D is ambiguous. This CDR3 region has 12 residues. Germline V gives CDR1 LNHNV, CDR2 YYDKDF (reference sequence). V dropped 6 bases and J dropped 4 bases, with 9 bases sitting between them. The CDR3 is CATSLAGTEAFF. The DNA of the CDR3 is TGTGCCACCAGTTTAGCCGGCACTGAAGCTTTCTTT.

This clonotype has only a few counts. The CDR3 loop reads CASSFPSGTYEQYF. CDR3 sequence (DNA): TGTGCCAGCAGCTTCCCTAGCGGAACCTACGAGCAGTACTTC. V usage is TRBV7-9 and J usage is TRBJ2-7; the match to TRBD2 covers 7 bases. Germline CDR1 and CDR2: SEHNR and FQNEAQ (reference sequence). The CDR3 length is 14 residues. V dropped 3 bases and J dropped 2; count of bases not matched to a gene: 4.

The V and J genes are TRBV29-1 and TRBJ2-5; 7 bases line up with TRBD2. The junction had 6 bases not matched to a gene; V was cut back by 3 bases and J by 5 bases. Germline assignment: CDR1 SQVTM and CDR2 ANQGSEA. This CDR3 has 13 amino acids. The CDR3 loop reads CSVDGWEGETQYF. The CDR3 DNA reads as TGCAGCGTTGACGGGTGGGAGGGTGAGACCCAGTACTTC.

This clonotype showed up just a few times. The rearrangement links TRBV2 to TRBJ2-7, with 7 bases identical to TRBD1. The CDR3 has 15 residues. With V trimmed by 2 bases and J by 2 bases, 6 bases remained unmatched. Germline CDR1 and CDR2: SNHLY and FYNNEI. The CDR3 spells CASSETPGGAYEQYF. DNA of the CDR3: TGTGCCAGCAGTGAAACCCCAGGGGGAGCCTACGAGCAGTACTTC.

CDR3 loop: CASTFSRMEVATNEKLFF. CDR3 DNA sequence: TGTGCCAGCACCTTTTCCCGGATGGAAGTTGCAACTAATGAAAAACTGTTTTTT. The chain recombines TRBV2 with TRBJ1-4; D is ambiguous. V was shortened by 7 bases and J by 0 bases, with 21 bases between the two germline ends. The germline V gene encodes CDR1 SNHLY and CDR2 FYNNEI. The CDR3 is made up of 18 amino acids.

This clonotype has only a few counts. The chain combines TRBV20-1 with TRBJ1-1; D is possibly TRBD1 (5 bases). The CDR3 loop spans 15 amino acids. Germline V CDR1 and CDR2: DFQATT, SNEGSKA (reference sequence). V was shortened by 2 bases and J by 3 bases, with 16 bases between the two germline ends. The CDR3 reads CSARPRGRVDTEAFF. Written as DNA, the CDR3 is TGCAGTGCTAGACCCCGGGGGAGGGTGGACACTGAAGCTTTCTTT.

This clonotype was counted at least ten times. The rearrangement joins TRBV4-1 to TRBJ2-3, with a tentative D call TRBD1 (5 bases). CDR3 length: 13 residues. Germline V CDR1 and CDR2: MGHRA, YSYEKL. The V and J ends lost 2 bases and 4 bases respectively, with 7 bases between them. The CDR3 loop reads CASSQMTADTQYF. The CDR3 DNA sequence: TGCGCCAGCAGCCAAATGACAGCAGATACGCAGTATTTT.

This clonotype was seen repeatedly, ten times or more. This sequence joins TRBV4-1 and TRBJ1-6; no firm D call. Germline V lookup: CDR1 MGHRA, CDR2 YSYEKL. The V end lost 6 bases, the J end lost 5 bases, and 8 bases lay between the germline ends. CDR3 length: 13 amino acids. This CDR3 is CASSQLNNSPLHF. The CDR3 DNA reads as TGCGCCAGCAGTCAACTGAATAATTCACCCCTCCACTTT.

This clonotype was observed at least ten times. The gene calls are TRBV7-6 and TRBJ2-6; D may be TRBD2 (6 bases). The CDR3 runs 15 residues. Germline V lookup: CDR1 SGHVS, CDR2 FNYEAQ. Trimming cost V 0 bases and J 4 bases, with 7 bases left between them. For the CDR3, the DNA is TGTGCCAGCAGCTTAGCTGGGAGGGGGGCCAACGTCCTGACTTTC. Its protein product is CASSLAGRGANVLTF.

This chain connects TRBV24-1 to TRBJ2-1, with D perhaps assigned TRBD1 or TRBD2 (7 bases each). Trimming shortened V by 2 bases and J by 2 bases, and 15 bases separated the two germline ends. The CDR3 has 17 residues. Germline V gene data show CDR1 as KGHDR and CDR2 as SFDVKD. In DNA form, the CDR3 reads TGTGCCACCAGTGATTCACGGGGGGACAGAGCCTACAATGAGCAGTTCTTC. It codes for CATSDSRGDRAYNEQFF.

The V gene is TRBV27, the J gene TRBJ1-6, with D possibly matching TRBD1 (6 bases). V shed 0 bases and J shed 8 bases, with 8 bases lying between them. Germline CDR1 reads MNHEY; CDR2 reads SMNVEV (reference sequence). CDR3 length: 14 amino acids. Here the CDR3 reads CASSLSRGDSPLHF. The DNA of the CDR3 is TGTGCCAGCAGTTTATCCAGGGGAGATTCACCCCTCCACTTT.

This clonotype was detected many times. This sequence joins TRBV2 and TRBJ2-7; D is unclear. Trimming pared 4 bases from V and 4 bases from J, leaving 14 bases between. Germline V gene data show CDR1 as SNHLY and CDR2 as FYNNEI. The CDR3 has 14 residues. CDR3 sequence reads: CASSARASGYEQYF. The DNA of the CDR3 is TGTGCCAGCAGTGCTAGGGCCTCTGGGTACGAGCAGTACTTC.

This clonotype occurred many times. This rearrangement joins TRBV20-1 to TRBJ2-7, with D perhaps TRBD1 (6 bases). Germline V CDR1 and CDR2: DFQATT, SNEGSKA (reference sequence). The CDR3 runs to 14 residues. Trimming cost V 6 bases and J 6 bases, with 21 bases left between them. Here the CDR3 reads CSAEGDKYPVEQYF. CDR3 nucleotide sequence: TGCAGTGCCGAGGGGGATAAATACCCCGTCGAGCAGTACTTC.

This clonotype was seen a handful of times. The chain employs TRBV7-9 and TRBJ2-7; 9 bases match TRBD1. Trimming took 6 bases from V and 3 from J; bases not matched to a gene: 6. CDR1 SEHNR and CDR2 FQNEAQ come from the germline V gene (reference sequence). The CDR3 has 14 amino acids. As DNA, the CDR3 is TGTGCCAGCAGACGGGGACAGGGATGCTACGAGCAGTACTTC. This translates into CASRRGQGCYEQYF.

This clonotype showed up just a few times. This sequence joins TRBV4-1 and TRBJ1-1; TRBD1 aligns across 7 bases. CDR1 and CDR2 from the germline V gene are MGHRA and YSYEKL. This CDR3 region has 15 residues. Trimming removed 4 bases from V and 3 bases from J; junction bases left unmatched: 8. In DNA, the CDR3 is TGCGCCAGCAGCCCGCAGGGGGGCTCTGACACTGAAGCTTTCTTT. Translation: CASSPQGGSDTEAFF.

This clonotype occurred many times. The chain employs TRBV4-3 and TRBJ2-7; D remains ambiguous. The germline CDR1 and CDR2 sequences are LGHNA and YSLEER. This CDR3 comprises 15 residues. V dropped 0 bases and J dropped 2 bases, with 11 bases sitting between them. This chain's CDR3 is CASSQDPLGAYEQYF. The CDR3 DNA reads as TGCGCCAGCAGCCAAGATCCCCTTGGCGCCTACGAGCAGTACTTC.

This clonotype was seen ten or more times. The chain employs TRBV7-2 and TRBJ2-7, with D tentatively TRBD1 or TRBD2 (7 bases each). The CDR3 totals 15 residues. Germline CDR1 reads SGHTA; CDR2 reads FQGNSA. Trimming shortened V by 0 bases and J by 4 bases, and 13 bases separated the two germline ends. The CDR3 DNA reads as TGTGCCAGCAGCTTAGCTCGACAGGGAGGGTACGAGCAGTACTTC. Its protein product is CASSLARQGGYEQYF. Complete variable domain (other parts from reference TRBV7-2 and TRBJ2-7): GAGVSQSPSNKVTEKGKDVELRCDPISGHTALYWYRQSLGQGLEFLIYFQGNSAPDKSGLPSDRFSAERTGGSVSTLTIQRTQQEDSAVYLCASSLARQGGYEQYFGPGTRLTVT.

This clonotype was detected ten times or more. The V call is TRBV27, the J call TRBJ2-3, with D perhaps matching TRBD2 (5 bases). The V gene's germline CDR1 is MNHEY and CDR2 SMNVEV (reference sequence). V was cut by 4 bases and J by 4 bases, with 18 bases left in between. The length of the CDR3 is 16 residues. CDR3 DNA: TGTGCCAGCAGTTCACAGCGGATATGGGAGTCAGATACGCAGTATTTT. Translation gives CASSSQRIWESDTQYF.

Details on this clonotype: A much bigger clone sits one base away, suggesting this may be a read error. The chain recombines TRBV5-3 with TRBJ2-3; 7 bases agree with TRBD1. Being an ORF, TRBV5-3 has a function that is uncertain. The length of the CDR3 is 15 residues. CDR3 DNA sequence: TGTGCCAGCAGCTTATACAGGGGCGCGTCAGATACGCAGTATTTT. Its translation: CASSLYRGASDTQYF.